A selection of T cell receptor beta chains follows, all from one sample in a study of PD-L1 blockade in urothelial cancer. Method: immunoSEQ multiplex PCR; TCRdb's copy keeps in-frame clones and lacks some. This sample has about 47,000 clones, with approximately 80% found just once. The sample consisted of PBMCs, taken around atezolizumab (anti-PD-L1) treatment. The receptors originated from a man in his 60s with urothelial cancer. Both conserved end residues are part of each CDR3. The order of the fields is clone size, D gene, J gene, V gene, CDR3 protein, CDR3 DNA. A D gene is named only where the DNA matches it firmly. Not all rows give a size; the values are once, few, many and, for expanded clones, a class.

-,-,TRBJ1-5,TRBV27,CASSSFGAVKNQPQHF,TGTGCCAGCAGCTCCTTTGGGGCAGTAAAAAATCAGCCCCAGCATTTT
-,-,TRBJ2-7,TRBV7-2,CASSLQGPYEQYF,TGTGCCAGCAGCTTACAGGGCCCCTACGAGCAGTACTTC
many,-,TRBJ1-1,TRBV2,CASSSGEAFF,TGTGCCAGCAGTTCAGGTGAAGCTTTCTTT
-,-,TRBJ1-5,TRBV6-5,CASSYSGGGNQPQHF,TGTGCCAGCAGTTACTCAGGGGGTGGCAATCAGCCCCAGCATTTT
-,TRBD1,TRBJ1-4,TRBV4-1,CASSQAGGGSEKLFF,TGCGCCAGCAGCCAAGCAGGGGGCGGGAGTGAAAAACTGTTTTTT
-,-,TRBJ2-1,TRBV9,CASSVRGITNEQFF,TGTGCCAGCAGCGTACGGGGGATAACCAATGAGCAGTTCTTC
-,TRBD1,TRBJ1-1,TRBV5-4,CASSLGQGKETEAFF,TGTGCCAGCAGCTTGGGACAGGGGAAGGAAACTGAAGCTTTCTTT
-,TRBD1,TRBJ1-5,TRBV19,CASRGQGNQPQHF,TGTGCCAGTAGGGGACAGGGGAATCAGCCCCAGCATTTT
-,-,TRBJ2-5,TRBV28,CASSLRRRQETQYF,TGTGCCAGCAGTTTAAGGAGGCGGCAAGAGACCCAGTACTTC
few,-,TRBJ2-5,TRBV6-6,CASSYGAAQETQYF,TGTGCCAGCAGTTATGGGGCAGCCCAAGAGACCCAGTACTTC
-,TRBD2,TRBJ2-3,TRBV27,CASSSLAGGPTDTQYF,TGTGCCAGCAGTTCCTTAGCGGGAGGGCCGACAGATACGCAGTATTTT
once,-,TRBJ2-1,TRBV5-1,CASSFYSLEKQFF,TGCGCCAGCAGCTTCTATTCACTAGAGAAGCAGTTCTTC
-,TRBD1,TRBJ1-3,TRBV28,CASKFQGAGNTIYF,TGTGCCAGCAAATTCCAGGGGGCTGGAAACACCATATATTTT
-,-,TRBJ1-5,TRBV7-6,CASSRAGNQPQHF,TGTGCCAGCAGCAGAGCAGGGAATCAGCCCCAGCATTTT
-,-,TRBJ1-1,TRBV4-1,CASSQEVRQNTEAFF,TGCGCCAGCAGCCAAGAGGTCAGACAGAACACTGAAGCTTTCTTT
-,-,TRBJ2-7,TRBV10-1,CASSADRIITPTYEQYF,TGCGCCAGCAGTGCCGACAGAATCATAACGCCGACCTACGAGCAGTACTTC